Presented here are 30 T cell receptor beta chains from one specimen sequenced in a study of shared clonotypes between healthy human individuals. Generated by immunoSEQ multiplex PCR, the TCRdb table keeps only in-frame clones and is missing some. The sample lists millions of clones, 85% to 95% occurring once. The specimen was naive CD4+ T cells sorted from blood. Subset: CD45RA+ positively selected. These receptors were collected from a young man in good health.

The CDR3 loop reads CAWSADLEAFF. The DNA for the CDR3 is TGTGCCTGGAGCGCGGACCTTGAAGCTTTCTTT. The chain carries TRBV30 and TRBJ1-1; D is ambiguous. Per the germline V gene, CDR1 is GTSNPN and CDR2 is SVGIG (reference sequence). With 3 bases removed from V and 7 bases from J, the gap between germline ends came to 9 bases. The CDR3 has 11 residues.

This clone was detected only once. The chain links TRBV27 to TRBJ2-2, with D perhaps matching TRBD1 (5 bases). The V and J ends lost 6 bases and 1 base respectively, with 9 bases between them. Germline V gene lookup returns CDR1 MNHEY and CDR2 SMNVEV (reference sequence). This CDR3 has 14 residues. The CDR3 nucleotides read TGTGCCAGCAGACCCGACAGGAACACCGGGGAGCTGTTTTTT. Amino acids: CASRPDRNTGELFF.

The gene calls are TRBV5-8 and TRBJ1-5, with D tentatively TRBD1 (6 bases). Looked up from germline, CDR1 is SGHTS and CDR2 is YDEGEE. The CDR3 is 17 residues long. The V and J ends lost 0 bases and 2 bases respectively, with 15 bases between them. The CDR3 DNA sequence: TGTGCCAGCAGCTTGGAAAGGGGGGTTCCTGGCAATCAGCCCCAGCATTTT. As protein: CASSLERGVPGNQPQHF.

The genes are TRBV12-2 and TRBJ2-7; TRBD1, the table's D call, was not compared with the DNA. TRBV12-2 is a known pseudogene. The CDR3 extends over 19 amino acids. This CDR3 is CASRLKGKSRTHAWYEQYF. DNA of the CDR3: TGTGCAAGTCGCTTAAAGGGGAAATCCCGGACCCATGCGTGGTACGAGCAGTACTTC.

This chain uses TRBV5-6 with TRBJ2-7; a possible D gene is TRBD1 (5 bases). The germline V gene has CDR1 SGHDT and CDR2 YYEEEE. The CDR3 has 13 residues. V was pared by 4 bases and J by 3 bases, with 11 bases between. The CDR3 loop reads CASSLKGYYEQYF. CDR3 nucleotide sequence: TGTGCCAGCAGCCTCAAGGGGTACTACGAGCAGTACTTC.

V is TRBV4-3 and J is TRBJ2-2; possible D gene TRBD1, 6 bases. Deletions cut 6 bases from V and 4 bases from J, with 12 bases between. The CDR3 consists of 14 residues. Looked up from germline, CDR1 is LGHNA and CDR2 is YSLEER. The CDR3 DNA sequence: TGCGCCAGCAGGAATGGACAGACCACCGGGGAGCTGTTTTTT. Translated, it gives CASRNGQTTGELFF.

The chain uses TRBV6-5 and TRBJ1-5; D call uncertain. The CDR3 has 13 amino acids. From germline, CDR1 is MNHEY and CDR2 SVGAGI. Trimming removed 6 bases from V and 7 bases from J, with 13 bases in between. Written as DNA, the CDR3 is TGTGCCAGCAGCCAAGGAAGGGAGCAGCCCCAGCATTTT. Amino acids: CASSQGREQPQHF.

On this clone: Distinct nucleotide sequences in the sample also encode this CDR3. The rearrangement links TRBV9 to TRBJ1-5; D is unclear. Trimming stripped 0 bases from V and 4 bases from J, with 5 bases between. Germline V CDR1 and CDR2: SGDLS, YYNGEE. The CDR3 runs to 13 residues. The CDR3 protein is CASSVDGNQPQHF. CDR3 sequence (DNA): TGTGCCAGCAGCGTAGACGGTAATCAGCCCCAGCATTTT.

The chain is built from TRBV11-2 and TRBJ1-6, with a tentative D call TRBD1 (5 bases). The germline V gene encodes CDR1 SGHAT and CDR2 FQNNGV. This CDR3 contains 16 residues. V was cut by 3 bases and J by 5 bases, with 14 bases left in between. The CDR3 protein is CASSFSGLRDNSPLHF. The CDR3 nucleotides are TGTGCCAGCAGCTTCTCAGGGTTAAGGGATAATTCACCCCTCCACTTT.

The chain employs TRBV5-1 and TRBJ1-1; 7 nucleotides match TRBD1. CDR3 length: 14 amino acids. Germline V lookup: CDR1 SGHRS, CDR2 YFSETQ. Germline trimming cut 0 bases from V and 5 bases from J; bases unmatched to any gene: 4. The CDR3 region has the DNA TGCGCCAGCAGCTTGGCCGACAGGGTGACTGAAGCTTTCTTT. It translates to CASSLADRVTEAFF. Full variable domain (missing parts from reference TRBV5-1 and TRBJ1-1): KAGVTQTPRYLIKTRGQQVTLSCSPISGHRSVSWYQQTPGQGLQFLFEYFSETQRNKGNFPGRFSGRQFSNSRSEMNVSTLELGDSALYLCASSLADRVTEAFFGQGTRLTVV.

This clone was seen more than once but under ten times. The rearrangement links TRBV6-1 to TRBJ1-1, with D maybe TRBD1 (5 bases). Trimming cost V 2 bases and J 0 bases, with 7 bases left between them. Per germline, CDR1 MNHNS and CDR2 SASEGT. The CDR3 has 14 amino acids. The DNA for the CDR3 is TGTGCCAGCAGTGAAATGGGGGTGAACACTGAAGCTTTCTTT. Translation gives CASSEMGVNTEAFF.

CDR3: CASSFGTSGRMDEQFF. The CDR3 nucleotides are TGTGCCAGCAGCTTTGGTACTAGCGGGAGAATGGATGAGCAGTTCTTC. V usage is TRBV11-3 and J usage is TRBJ2-1, with 11 bases that match TRBD2. The ends lost 3 bases at V and 8 bases at J; junction bases unmatched: 9. The CDR3 has 16 amino acids. Per the germline V gene, CDR1 is SGHNT and CDR2 is YENEEA. Using reference TRBV11-3 and TRBJ2-1 for the parts outside the CDR3, the full variable domain is EAGVVQSPRYKIIEKKQPVAFWCNPISGHNTLYWYLQNLGQGPELLIRYENEEAVDDSQLPKDRFSAERLKGVDSTLKIQPAELGDSAVYLCASSFGTSGRMDEQFFGPGTRLTVL.

The chain has TRBV21-1 and TRBJ2-1; TRBD1, the table's D call, was not compared with the DNA. TRBV21-1 is a documented pseudogene. The CDR3 loop spans 16 amino acids. The CDR3 is CASSKGQGLTYNEQFF. Here the CDR3 DNA reads TGTGCCAGCAGCAAAGGACAGGGCCTAACCTACAATGAGCAGTTCTTC.

The V gene is TRBV7-9, the J gene TRBJ2-2, with 8 positions matching TRBD2. The junction had 2 bases not matched to a gene; V was cut back by 2 bases and J by 6 bases. The CDR3 loop spans 14 amino acids. From germline, CDR1 is SEHNR and CDR2 FQNEAQ (reference sequence). DNA of the CDR3: TGTGCCAGCAGCTTAACTAGCGGCGCCGGGGAGCTGTTTTTT. Encoded protein: CASSLTSGAGELFF.

The chain is built from TRBV6-4 and TRBJ2-5, with D perhaps TRBD1 (6 bases). This CDR3 has 15 residues. Trimming removed 5 bases from V and 1 base from J, with 14 bases in between. Germline values: CDR1 MRHNA, CDR2 SNTAGT. CDR3: CASSRIQGPQETQYF. Written as DNA, the CDR3 is TGTGCCAGCAGTCGTATACAGGGTCCCCAAGAGACCCAGTACTTC.

The table lists this clone with a count of one. The CDR3 coding sequence is TGTGCCAGCAGCTTTACAAGCGGGATATCCTACAATGAGCAGTTCTTC. Protein product: CASSFTSGISYNEQFF. The chain joins TRBV7-2 to TRBJ2-1; 7 bases fit TRBD2. This CDR3 region has 16 residues. The trim removed 3 bases at V and 1 base at J, leaving 6 bases unmatched. The germline V gene encodes CDR1 SGHTA and CDR2 FQGNSA.

V gene TRBV25-1 combines with J gene TRBJ2-7, with 9 positions matching TRBD2. The V gene end was trimmed by 1 base and the J gene end by 0 bases; junction bases not matched to a gene: 4. The V gene's germline CDR1 is MGHDK and CDR2 SYGVNS. The CDR3 totals 16 residues. This CDR3 is CASSEFRSGSSYEQYF. CDR3 DNA: TGTGCCAGCAGTGAATTTCGTAGCGGGAGCTCCTACGAGCAGTACTTC.

V usage is TRBV6-1 and J usage is TRBJ2-2; D may be TRBD1 (6 bases). Trimming stripped 3 bases from V and 6 bases from J, with 14 bases between. The CDR3 is 15 residues long. Per germline, CDR1 MNHNS and CDR2 SASEGT. The CDR3 sequence: CASSDEGKGAGELFF. The CDR3 nucleotides are TGTGCCAGCAGTGACGAGGGGAAGGGGGCCGGGGAGCTGTTTTTT.

This chain uses TRBV5-1 with TRBJ2-3; 12 nucleotides match TRBD2. From germline, CDR1 is SGHRS and CDR2 YFSETQ. Trimming removed 5 bases from V and 5 bases from J; junction bases left unmatched: 6. The CDR3 loop spans 15 amino acids. DNA for the CDR3: TGCGCCAGCAGTACCGGACTAGCGGGGCTAGATACGCAGTATTTT. It translates to CASSTGLAGLDTQYF.

The V call is TRBV27, the J call TRBJ2-7; D unclear. Germline CDR1 is MNHEY and CDR2 is SMNVEV (reference sequence). Trimming took 2 bases from V and 6 from J, leaving 20 bases between them. This CDR3 has 16 residues. This chain's CDR3 is CASSLNGPYTLGEQYF. The DNA for the CDR3 is TGTGCCAGCAGTTTAAACGGGCCTTATACTCTTGGCGAGCAGTACTTC.

This sequence joins TRBV10-3 and TRBJ2-7, with D perhaps assigned TRBD1 or TRBD2 (5 bases each). Trimming shortened V by 0 bases and J by 10 bases, and 13 bases separated the two germline ends. Looked up from germline, CDR1 is ENHRY and CDR2 is SYGVKD. The CDR3 sequence is 13 residues long. The CDR3: CAISESAGTGQYF. Here the CDR3 DNA reads TGTGCCATCAGTGAGTCGGCAGGGACGGGACAGTACTTC.

This sequence joins TRBV28 and TRBJ2-7; 9 nucleotides match TRBD2. J was trimmed by 6 bases and V by 7 bases; bases with no gene match: 13. The CDR3 sequence is 15 residues long. CDR1 is MDHEN and CDR2 is SYDVKM in the germline V gene. CDR3 sequence: CASNPGTSTGAEQYF. In DNA, the CDR3 is TGTGCCAGCAATCCAGGGACTAGCACGGGGGCCGAGCAGTACTTC.

The J gene is TRBJ2-5, the V gene TRBV18; 13 bases fit TRBD2. This CDR3 spans 18 amino acids. CDR1 KGHSH and CDR2 LQKENI come from the germline V gene. Trimming at V came to 0 bases and at J to 5 bases, leaving 9 bases not matched to a gene. CDR3 nucleotides: TGTGCCAGCTCACCACCGGGACTAGCGGGGAGTGTCGGGGAGACCCAGTACTTC. Amino acid sequence: CASSPPGLAGSVGETQYF.

The rearrangement links TRBV10-1 to TRBJ2-3, with D possibly TRBD2 on 6 matching bases. CDR1 and CDR2 (germline): WNHNN, SYGVQD (reference sequence). This CDR3 spans 16 amino acids. V was shortened by 0 bases and J by 2 bases, with 12 bases between the two germline ends. CDR3 nucleotide sequence: TGCGCCAGCAGTGAGTCCCGCGCGGGGCTCACAGATACGCAGTATTTT. Its translation: CASSESRAGLTDTQYF.

The chain recombines TRBV7-9 with TRBJ1-1; unclear D gene. The CDR3 spans 12 residues. Trimming stripped 6 bases from V and 3 bases from J, with 8 bases between. Germline CDR1 reads SEHNR; CDR2 reads FQNEAQ (reference sequence). CDR3 protein: CASSRGDTEAFF. The CDR3, as DNA: TGTGCCAGCAGTCGCGGGGACACTGAAGCTTTCTTT.

This clone was detected once. Different DNA sequences within this sample yield the same CDR3. The CDR3 reads CASSLVGNEQFF. The CDR3 nucleotides read TGTGCCAGCAGCTTAGTGGGCAATGAGCAGTTCTTC. V and J are TRBV7-6 and TRBJ2-1; D is ambiguous. CDR1 is SGHVS and CDR2 is FNYEAQ in the germline V gene. The CDR3 is 12 residues long. Trimming took 1 base from V and 6 from J, leaving 4 bases between them.

The genes are TRBV5-1 and TRBJ1-3; D unclear. V gave up 7 bases and J gave up 0 bases, with 11 bases separating them. Germline-derived CDR1 and CDR2 are SGHRS and YFSETQ. The CDR3 length is 14 residues. The CDR3 protein is CASRDISSGNTIYF. CDR3 bases: TGCGCCAGCCGTGATATTAGCTCTGGAAACACCATATATTTT.

CDR3 protein: CASSSGDRHYGYTF. The CDR3, as DNA: TGTGCCAGCAGCTCCGGGGACAGACACTATGGCTACACCTTC. The chain is built from TRBV6-5 and TRBJ1-2; TRBD1 aligns across 7 bases. The CDR3 spans 14 residues. V shed 6 bases, J shed 3 bases, and the junction held 7 bases outside the gene matches. The germline V gene encodes CDR1 MNHEY and CDR2 SVGAGI.

The count of this clone is one. The chain carries TRBV18 and TRBJ2-3; 8 positions agree with TRBD2. The CDR3 extends over 17 amino acids. CDR1 is KGHSH and CDR2 is LQKENI in the germline V gene. J was trimmed by 4 bases and V by 0 bases; bases with no gene match: 9. The CDR3 here is CASSPPVGGAPADTQYF. CDR3 sequence (DNA): TGTGCCAGCTCACCACCCGTCGGGGGGGCCCCCGCAGATACGCAGTATTTT.

The V call is TRBV7-3, the J call TRBJ2-2; 7 nucleotides match TRBD1. Looked up from germline, CDR1 is SGHTA and CDR2 is FQGTGA. V trimming: 5 bases; J trimming: 0 bases; junction bases outside the gene matches: 6. This CDR3 contains 16 residues. CDR3 in DNA: TGTGCCAGCAGCAGGGACAGCCCAACGAACACCGGGGAGCTGTTTTTT. This encodes CASSRDSPTNTGELFF.